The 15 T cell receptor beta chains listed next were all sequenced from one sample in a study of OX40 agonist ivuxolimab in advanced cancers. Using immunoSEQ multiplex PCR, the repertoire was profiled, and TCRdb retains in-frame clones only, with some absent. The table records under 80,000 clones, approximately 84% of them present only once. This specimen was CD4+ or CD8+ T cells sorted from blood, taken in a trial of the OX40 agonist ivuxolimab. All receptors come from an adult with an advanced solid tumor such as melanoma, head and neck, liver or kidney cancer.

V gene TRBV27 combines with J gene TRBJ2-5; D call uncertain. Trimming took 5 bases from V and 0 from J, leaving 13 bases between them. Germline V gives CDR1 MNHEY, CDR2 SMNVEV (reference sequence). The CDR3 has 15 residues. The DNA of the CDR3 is TGTGCCAGCAGTCCTCGGCTAACTTACCAAGAGACCCAGTACTTC. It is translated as CASSPRLTYQETQYF.

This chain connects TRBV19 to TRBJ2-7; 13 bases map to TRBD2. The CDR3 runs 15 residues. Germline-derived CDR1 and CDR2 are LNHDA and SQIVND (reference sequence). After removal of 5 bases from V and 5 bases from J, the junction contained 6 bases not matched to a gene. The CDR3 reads CASSGLAGEFDEQYF. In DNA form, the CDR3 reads TGTGCCAGTAGTGGACTAGCGGGAGAGTTTGACGAGCAGTACTTC. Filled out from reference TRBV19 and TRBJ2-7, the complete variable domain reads DGGITQSPKYLFRKEGQNVTLSCEQNLNHDAMYWYRQDPGQGLRLIYYSQIVNDFQKGDIAEGYSVSREKKESFPLTVTSAQKNPTAFYLCASSGLAGEFDEQYFGPGTRLTVT.

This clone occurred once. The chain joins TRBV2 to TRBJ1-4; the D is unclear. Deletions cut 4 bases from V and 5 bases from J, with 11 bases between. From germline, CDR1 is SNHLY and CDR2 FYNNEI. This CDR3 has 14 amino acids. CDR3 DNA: TGTGCCAGCAGTGTTAACAGAAAGAATGAAAAACTGTTTTTT. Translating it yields CASSVNRKNEKLFF.

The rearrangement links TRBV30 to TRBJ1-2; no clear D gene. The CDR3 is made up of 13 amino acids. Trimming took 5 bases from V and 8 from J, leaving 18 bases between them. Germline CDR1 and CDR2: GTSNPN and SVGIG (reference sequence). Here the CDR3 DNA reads TGTGCCTGGTCGGTTGCGGACTTCAGGGGCTACACCTTC. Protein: CAWSVADFRGYTF.

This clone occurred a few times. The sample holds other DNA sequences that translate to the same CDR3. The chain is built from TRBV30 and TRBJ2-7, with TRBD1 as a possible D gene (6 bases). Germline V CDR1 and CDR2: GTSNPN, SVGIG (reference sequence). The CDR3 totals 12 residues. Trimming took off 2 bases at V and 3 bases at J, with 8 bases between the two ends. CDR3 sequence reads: CAWSQGRYEQYF. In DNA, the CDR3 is TGTGCCTGGAGTCAGGGGCGCTACGAGCAGTACTTC.

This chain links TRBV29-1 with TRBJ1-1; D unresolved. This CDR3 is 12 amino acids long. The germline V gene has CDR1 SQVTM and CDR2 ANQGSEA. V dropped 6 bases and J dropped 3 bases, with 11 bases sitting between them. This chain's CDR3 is CSVGKTDTEAFF. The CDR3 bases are TGCAGCGTCGGGAAAACGGACACTGAAGCTTTCTTT.

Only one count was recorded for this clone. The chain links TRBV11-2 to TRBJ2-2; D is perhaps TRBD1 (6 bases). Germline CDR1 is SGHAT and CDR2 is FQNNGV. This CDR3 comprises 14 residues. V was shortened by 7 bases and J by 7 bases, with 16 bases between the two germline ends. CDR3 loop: CASTRGSSFGELFF. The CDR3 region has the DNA TGTGCCAGCACCAGGGGCTCCTCCTTCGGGGAGCTGTTTTTT.

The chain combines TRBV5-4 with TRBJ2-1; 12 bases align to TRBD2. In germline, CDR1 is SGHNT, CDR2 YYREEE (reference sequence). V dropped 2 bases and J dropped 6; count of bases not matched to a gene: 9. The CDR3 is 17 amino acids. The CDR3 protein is CASSFGKTSGSGNEQFF. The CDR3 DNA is TGTGCCAGCAGCTTTGGCAAGACTAGCGGGAGCGGCAATGAGCAGTTCTTC.

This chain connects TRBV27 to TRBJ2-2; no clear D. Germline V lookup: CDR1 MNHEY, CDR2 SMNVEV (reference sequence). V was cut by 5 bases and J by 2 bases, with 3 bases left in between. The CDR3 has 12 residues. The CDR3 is CASSQNTGELFF. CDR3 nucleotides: TGTGCCAGCAGTCAAAACACCGGGGAGCTGTTTTTT.

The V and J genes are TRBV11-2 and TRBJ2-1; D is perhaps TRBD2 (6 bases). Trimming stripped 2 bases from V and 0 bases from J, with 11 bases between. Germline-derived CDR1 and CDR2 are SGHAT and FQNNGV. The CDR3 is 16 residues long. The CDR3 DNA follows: TGTGCCAGCAGCTTAAGGGACTCCAGCTCCTACAATGAGCAGTTCTTC. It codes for CASSLRDSSSYNEQFF. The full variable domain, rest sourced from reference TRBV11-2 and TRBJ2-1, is EAGVAQSPRYKIIEKRQSVAFWCNPISGHATLYWYQQILGQGPKLLIQFQNNGVVDDSQLPKDRFSAERLKGVDSTLKIQPAKLEDSAVYLCASSLRDSSSYNEQFFGPGTRLTVL.

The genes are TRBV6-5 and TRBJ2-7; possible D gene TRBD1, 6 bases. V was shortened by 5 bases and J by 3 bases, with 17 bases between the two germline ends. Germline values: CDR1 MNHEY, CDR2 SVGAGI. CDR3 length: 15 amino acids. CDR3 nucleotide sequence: TGTGCCAGCAGTGGACAGTTTGGTAGTGTCTACGAGCAGTACTTC. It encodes CASSGQFGSVYEQYF.

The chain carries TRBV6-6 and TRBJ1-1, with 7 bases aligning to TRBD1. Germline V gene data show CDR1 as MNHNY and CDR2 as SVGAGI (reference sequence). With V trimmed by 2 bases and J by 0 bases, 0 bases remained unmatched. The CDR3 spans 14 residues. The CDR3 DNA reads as TGTGCCAGCAGTTACACAGGGGTGAACACTGAAGCTTTCTTT. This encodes CASSYTGVNTEAFF.

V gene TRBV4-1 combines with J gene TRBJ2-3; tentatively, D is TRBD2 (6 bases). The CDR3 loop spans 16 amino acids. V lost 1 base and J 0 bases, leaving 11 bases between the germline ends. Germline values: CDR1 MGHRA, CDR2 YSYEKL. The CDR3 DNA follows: TGCGCCAGCAGCCAAGGGGACTTCACCAGCACAGATACGCAGTATTTT. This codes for CASSQGDFTSTDTQYF.

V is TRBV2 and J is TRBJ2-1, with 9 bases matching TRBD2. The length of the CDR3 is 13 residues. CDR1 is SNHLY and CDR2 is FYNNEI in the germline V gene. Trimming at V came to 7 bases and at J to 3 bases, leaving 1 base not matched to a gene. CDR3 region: CASTSGNYNEQFF. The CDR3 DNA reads TGTGCCAGCACTAGCGGGAACTACAATGAGCAGTTCTTC.

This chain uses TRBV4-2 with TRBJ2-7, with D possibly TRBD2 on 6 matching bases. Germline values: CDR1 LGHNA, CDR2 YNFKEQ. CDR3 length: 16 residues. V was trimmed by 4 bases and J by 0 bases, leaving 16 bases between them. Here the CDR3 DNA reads TGTGCCAGCAGCCCTCCCTGGGGGGAGTCCTCCTACGAGCAGTACTTC. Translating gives CASSPPWGESSYEQYF.